A selection of T cell receptor beta chains follows, all from one sample in a study of PD-1 blockade in classical Hodgkin lymphoma. Here immunoSEQ multiplex PCR was the method, and the copy in TCRdb shows in-frame clones only, minus some. The table shows under 25,000 clones, with less than 75% occurring only once. The source material was peripheral blood mononuclear cells (PBMCs), sampled before the fourth cycle of nivolumab. Source of these receptors: a human donor with classical Hodgkin lymphoma. The CDR3 runs from the conserved cysteine through the conserved F or W. The D gene is left open where the match is weak. Rows give clone size only sometimes, using once, few, many, or a class for an expanded clone.

V: TRBV7-7; D: .; length: 13; size: .; J: TRBJ2-5; CDR3: CASSLDSQETQYF; DNA: TGTGCCAGCAGTCTGGACAGCCAAGAGACCCAGTACTTC
V: TRBV7-2; D: TRBD1; length: 14; size: few; J: TRBJ1-1; CDR3: CASSFRDRGTEAFF; DNA: TGTGCCAGCAGCTTCCGGGACAGGGGAACTGAAGCTTTCTTT
V: TRBV9; D: .; length: 14; size: .; J: TRBJ2-7; CDR3: CASSVGSGVHEQYF; DNA: TGTGCCAGCAGCGTAGGGTCGGGGGTACACGAGCAGTACTTC
V: TRBV5-1; D: .; length: 15; size: few; J: TRBJ1-1; CDR3: CASSQLGLGDTEAFF; DNA: TGCGCCAGCAGCCAACTGGGACTGGGAGACACTGAAGCTTTCTTT
V: TRBV2; D: .; length: 13; size: .; J: TRBJ1-5; CDR3: CASSDDSNQPQHF; DNA: TGTGCCAGCAGTGATGACAGCAATCAGCCCCAGCATTTT
V: TRBV5-1; D: TRBD2; length: 17; size: .; J: TRBJ2-1; CDR3: CASSPWVSGRAGNEQFF; DNA: TGCGCCAGCAGCCCCTGGGTTAGCGGGAGGGCGGGGAATGAGCAGTTCTTC
V: TRBV19; D: TRBD1; length: 15; size: .; J: TRBJ2-4; CDR3: CASSIGTDLRNIQYF; DNA: TGTGCCAGTAGTATCGGGACAGACCTAAGGAACATTCAGTACTTC
V: TRBV4-1; D: TRBD2; length: 14; size: .; J: TRBJ2-7; CDR3: CASSPSGRGYEQYF; DNA: TGCGCCAGCAGCCCTAGCGGGAGGGGCTACGAGCAGTACTTC
V: TRBV4-3; D: .; length: 15; size: few; J: TRBJ1-1; CDR3: CASSRTFQGNTEAFF; DNA: TGCGCCAGCAGCCGAACCTTTCAGGGGAACACTGAAGCTTTCTTT
V: TRBV5-1; D: .; length: 15; size: once; J: TRBJ1-1; CDR3: CASRRLTGVVTEAFF; DNA: TGCGCCAGCAGGAGACTAACGGGGGTAGTCACTGAAGCTTTCTTT
V: TRBV7-6; D: .; length: 17; size: .; J: TRBJ2-1; CDR3: CASSPGHITSSYNEQFF; DNA: TGTGCCAGCAGCCCGGGCCACATAACGAGCTCCTACAATGAGCAGTTCTTC
V: TRBV6-6; D: TRBD2; length: 15; size: once; J: TRBJ2-1; CDR3: CASSDTGTSSREQFF; DNA: TGTGCCAGCAGCGATACCGGGACTAGCTCGCGTGAGCAGTTCTTC
V: TRBV7-3; D: .; length: 12; size: .; J: TRBJ2-3; CDR3: CASSTGFGTQYF; DNA: TGTGCCAGCAGCACAGGATTCGGTACGCAGTATTTT
V: TRBV7-8; D: .; length: 13; size: .; J: TRBJ1-1; CDR3: CASLTGMNTEAFF; DNA: TGTGCCAGCCTAACAGGGATGAACACTGAAGCTTTCTTT
V: TRBV11-2; D: .; length: 15; size: .; J: TRBJ1-1; CDR3: CASSLDHVGTRQPFF; DNA: TGTGCCAGCAGCTTAGATCATGTAGGGACGCGTCAACCTTTCTTT
V: TRBV4-1; D: TRBD2; length: 19; size: .; J: TRBJ2-2; CDR3: CASSQDLFGLAKATGELFF; DNA: TGCGCCAGCAGCCAAGACCTTTTCGGACTAGCGAAAGCCACCGGGGAGCTGTTTTTT
V: TRBV7-3; D: .; length: 15; size: .; J: TRBJ2-3; CDR3: CASSLNGYGTDTQYF; DNA: TGTGCCAGCAGCTTAAATGGGTATGGCACAGATACGCAGTATTTT
V: TRBV5-5; D: .; length: 15; size: .; J: TRBJ2-5; CDR3: CASSPTRTPQETQYF; DNA: TGTGCCAGCAGCCCCACAAGGACACCCCAAGAGACCCAGTACTTC
V: TRBV11-3; D: TRBD1; length: 15; size: .; J: TRBJ2-7; CDR3: CASSLGDSQTYEQYF; DNA: TGTGCCAGCAGCTTAGGGGACAGTCAAACCTACGAGCAGTACTTC
V: TRBV5-1; D: .; length: 12; size: .; J: TRBJ2-3; CDR3: CASSHNTDTQYF; DNA: TGCGCCAGCAGCCACAACACAGATACGCAGTATTTT
V: TRBV7-9; D: .; length: 13; size: once; J: TRBJ1-1; CDR3: CASSQLTRFEAFF; DNA: TGTGCCAGCAGCCAACTAACGCGGTTTGAAGCTTTCTTT
V: TRBV7-9; D: .; length: 13; size: .; J: TRBJ1-5; CDR3: CASSWRVDQPQHF; DNA: TGTGCCAGCAGCTGGAGGGTGGATCAGCCCCAGCATTTT
V: TRBV9; D: .; length: 15; size: .; J: TRBJ2-2; CDR3: CASSVRVGVPGELFF; DNA: TGTGCCAGCAGCGTAAGAGTGGGGGTGCCCGGGGAGCTGTTTTTT
V: TRBV11-1; D: .; length: 16; size: .; J: TRBJ2-1; CDR3: CASSLVGGGASNEQFF; DNA: TGTGCCAGCAGCTTAGTCGGTGGGGGGGCCAGCAATGAGCAGTTCTTC
V: TRBV5-4; D: .; length: 16; size: .; J: TRBJ1-3; CDR3: CASSQEYATSGNTIYF; DNA: TGTGCCAGCAGCCAAGAATATGCCACCTCAGGAAACACCATATATTTT
V: TRBV6-5; D: TRBD2; length: 15; size: .; J: TRBJ2-1; CDR3: CASSYLGAGYNEQFF; DNA: TGTGCCAGCAGTTACTTGGGAGCGGGGTACAATGAGCAGTTCTTC
V: TRBV5-1; D: .; length: 15; size: .; J: TRBJ2-3; CDR3: CASSLGQGSTDTQYF; DNA: TGCGCCAGCAGCTTGGGCCAGGGAAGCACAGATACGCAGTATTTT
V: TRBV10-3; D: .; length: 14; size: .; J: TRBJ1-5; CDR3: CAISAGIVSQPQHF; DNA: TGTGCCATCAGCGCGGGGATTGTAAGTCAGCCCCAGCATTTT
V: TRBV27; D: .; length: 13; size: .; J: TRBJ1-5; CDR3: CASSFVGEQPQHF; DNA: TGTGCCAGCAGTTTCGTGGGAGAGCAGCCCCAGCATTTT
V: TRBV6-5; D: .; length: 13; size: .; J: TRBJ1-5; CDR3: CASRDTLNQPQHF; DNA: TGTGCCAGCAGGGACACCCTCAATCAGCCCCAGCATTTT
V: TRBV5-4; D: .; length: 15; size: few; J: TRBJ2-5; CDR3: CASSLSRDPLETQYF; DNA: TGTGCCAGCAGCTTGAGCCGGGACCCTCTAGAGACCCAGTACTTC
V: TRBV5-1; D: TRBD1; length: 18; size: .; J: TRBJ2-2; CDR3: CASSRGTGGFQGTGELFF; DNA: TGCGCCAGCAGCAGAGGGACAGGGGGCTTTCAGGGGACCGGGGAGCTGTTTTTT
V: TRBV4-3; D: .; length: 16; size: .; J: TRBJ1-6; CDR3: CASSQAGGTYNSPLHF; DNA: TGCGCCAGCAGCCAAGCAGGAGGGACCTATAATTCACCCCTCCACTTT
V: TRBV21-1; D: .; length: 12; size: .; J: TRBJ2-7; CDR3: CASSKEAPDEYF; DNA: TGTGCCAGCAGCAAAGAGGCCCCGGACGAGTACTTC
V: TRBV10-3; D: .; length: 11; size: few; J: TRBJ2-7; CDR3: CAIGKRYEQYF; DNA: TGTGCCATCGGGAAGAGATACGAGCAGTACTTC
V: TRBV18; D: .; length: 12; size: few; J: TRBJ2-5; CDR3: CASSRAVETQYF; DNA: TGTGCCAGCTCACGAGCTGTAGAGACCCAGTACTTC
V: TRBV7-2; D: .; length: 13; size: few; J: TRBJ1-2; CDR3: CASSLALVSGYTF; DNA: TGTGCCAGCAGCTTAGCGTTGGTTTCTGGCTACACCTTC
V: TRBV9; D: .; length: 13; size: .; J: TRBJ2-5; CDR3: CASSVGPGETQYF; DNA: TGTGCCAGCAGCGTAGGGCCGGGAGAGACCCAGTACTTC